These 2 T cell receptor beta chains originate from one sample sequenced in a study of blood T cell repertoires in COVID-19. TCRdb's copy holds only in-frame clones and misses some; the assay was immunoSEQ multiplex PCR. The sample comprises 150,000 to 200,000 clones, 82% of which are singletons, and 10% to 15% rests with the top ten. The sample was PBMCs or T cells enriched from blood (not recorded which). Source of these receptors: a man aged 35 to 55 who had recovered from COVID-19.

The table lists this clone with a few counts. The V call is TRBV6-5, the J call TRBJ1-5; tentatively, D is TRBD1 (5 bases). V lost 0 bases and J lost 3, with 9 bases in between. Germline lookup yields CDR1 MNHEY and CDR2 SVGAGI. This CDR3 is built from 15 residues. CDR3 loop: CASSYSSGINQPQHF. The CDR3 DNA reads as TGTGCCAGCAGTTACTCTTCAGGGATCAATCAGCCCCAGCATTTT.

This clone was detected once. The chain carries TRBV9 and TRBJ2-5; D is perhaps TRBD2 (6 bases). Trimming removed 0 bases from V and 4 bases from J, with 10 bases in between. This CDR3 region has 14 residues. Germline V gene sequence: CDR1 SGDLS, CDR2 YYNGEE. CDR3 region: CASSVGVGGETQYF. The CDR3 DNA reads TGTGCCAGCAGCGTAGGAGTGGGAGGAGAGACCCAGTACTTC.